This T cell receptor (beta chain) was sequenced for a study of identifying expanded T cells in peripheral blood. Germline V gives CDR1 MNHEY, CDR2 SVGAGI. Deletions cut 0 bases from V and 7 bases from J, with 10 bases between. The CDR3 has 15 residues. A few counts support this clone. Its antigen is currently unknown. Collection occurred without any documented infections or immune events in donors. The table came from immunoSEQ multiplex PCR; TCRdb's copy has only in-frame clones and leaves some out. The sample lists roughly 130,000 clones, 86% occurring once. The study's findings and limits: Variance in clone template counts between roughly 2-week samples significantly increased with total template count across all healthy donors. About 1.2 clones differed between technical replicates, versus around 15 and 19 over time.

The sequencing input was blood. This TCR was recovered from a person aged 18 to 75 in good health. This sequence joins TRBV6-5 and TRBJ1-6; tentative D call: TRBD1 (5 bases). This CDR3 is CASSYSGGYNSPLHF. The DNA of the CDR3 is TGTGCCAGCAGTTACTCGGGGGGTTACAATTCACCCCTCCACTTT.